A selection of T cell receptor beta chains follows, all from one sample in a study of blood T cell repertoires in COVID-19. TCRdb's copy holds only in-frame clones and misses some; the assay was immunoSEQ multiplex PCR. Found here are around 140,000 clones, approximately 82% of them singletons; the top ten hold approximately 14%. Sequencing used peripheral blood. These receptors all come from a human donor with acute or convalescent COVID-19. The donor label of this sample is uncertain. CDR3s include the opening cysteine and the closing phenylalanine or tryptophan. The D gene is left open where the match is weak. Some rows have no size entry. The others give once, few or many, or a class for an expanded clone.

V gene: TRBV12-3/TRBV12-4; D gene: .; J gene: TRBJ1-1; clone size: .; CDR3 DNA: TGTGCCAGCAGTTTATCGGGGATAACTGAAGCTTTCTTT; CDR3 protein: CASSLSGITEAFF
V gene: TRBV3-1/TRBV3-2; D gene: TRBD1; J gene: TRBJ1-6; clone size: .; CDR3 DNA: TGTGCCAGCAGCCAAGGACAGGGGGTAGGTTCACCCCTCCACTTT; CDR3 protein: CASSQGQGVGSPLHF
V gene: TRBV20-1; D gene: .; J gene: TRBJ2-7; clone size: few; CDR3 DNA: TGCAGTGCTCTACCCTTCAACGAGCAGTACTTC; CDR3 protein: CSALPFNEQYF
V gene: TRBV7-2; D gene: .; J gene: TRBJ1-2; clone size: .; CDR3 DNA: TGTGCCAGCAGCCCGGATACCGGACAGTACGGGGCAAACTATGGCTACACCTTC; CDR3 protein: CASSPDTGQYGANYGYTF
V gene: TRBV7-2; D gene: .; J gene: TRBJ2-3; clone size: .; CDR3 DNA: TGTGCCAGCACCCCGGTACGGGGGGCCAGGGATACGCAGTATTTT; CDR3 protein: CASTPVRGARDTQYF
V gene: TRBV2; D gene: .; J gene: TRBJ2-4; clone size: .; CDR3 DNA: TGTGCCAGCAGTGGTCCCTCAGGGGCAGCCAAAAACATTCAGTACTTC; CDR3 protein: CASSGPSGAAKNIQYF
V gene: TRBV6-5; D gene: .; J gene: TRBJ2-2; clone size: few; CDR3 DNA: TGTGCCAGCATCCCAATGAGGTTCAGCGGGGAGCTGTTTTTT; CDR3 protein: CASIPMRFSGELFF
V gene: TRBV6-5; D gene: TRBD1; J gene: TRBJ1-1; clone size: .; CDR3 DNA: TGTGCCAGCAGTTTAAGGGGGCCTGGCACTGAAGCTTTCTTT; CDR3 protein: CASSLRGPGTEAFF
V gene: TRBV15; D gene: .; J gene: TRBJ1-4; clone size: .; CDR3 DNA: TGTGCCACCAGCAGATCTCTCGGCGGGGAGGCTAATGAAAAACTGTTTTTT; CDR3 protein: CATSRSLGGEANEKLFF
V gene: TRBV5-1; D gene: .; J gene: TRBJ2-5; clone size: .; CDR3 DNA: TGCGCCAGCAGGCCCTCTCTGGACAGTCTAGAGACCCAGTACTTC; CDR3 protein: CASRPSLDSLETQYF
V gene: TRBV5-8; D gene: TRBD1; J gene: TRBJ1-1; clone size: .; CDR3 DNA: TGTGCCAGCAGCTTGGGTGGCAGGGGGCGTGGTGAAGCTTTCTTT; CDR3 protein: CASSLGGRGRGEAFF
V gene: TRBV18; D gene: TRBD1; J gene: TRBJ2-1; clone size: .; CDR3 DNA: TGTGCCAGCTCACCACGCCAGGGGGCAATGAATGAGCAGTTCTTC; CDR3 protein: CASSPRQGAMNEQFF
V gene: TRBV18; D gene: TRBD1; J gene: TRBJ1-2; clone size: .; CDR3 DNA: TGTGCCAGCTCACCCGGACAGGTCTATGGCTACACCTTC; CDR3 protein: CASSPGQVYGYTF
V gene: TRBV11-1; D gene: TRBD2; J gene: TRBJ2-1; clone size: .; CDR3 DNA: TGTGCCAGCAGTACTAGCGGGGGTTACAATGAGCAGTTCTTC; CDR3 protein: CASSTSGGYNEQFF
V gene: TRBV2; D gene: TRBD1; J gene: TRBJ1-2; clone size: .; CDR3 DNA: TGTGCCAGCCAACAGGGGGTCCTCTATGGCTACACCTTC; CDR3 protein: CASQQGVLYGYTF
V gene: TRBV7-7; D gene: .; J gene: TRBJ2-7; clone size: .; CDR3 DNA: TGTGCTAGCAGCCCCGCAGGGGTAGGGGAGCAGTACTTC; CDR3 protein: CASSPAGVGEQYF